The sample holds one count of the clone carrying this TCR beta chain. Antigen: not known. The data belong to a study of human T cells and chemical hapten exposure. Unique molecular identifiers were affixed to discrete cDNA molecules within the library. The authors' processing: A per-sample median of roughly 100,000 TCRs was observed, with a range of about 23,224 to 700,000. TCRdb re-analysed the RACE reads in MiXCR, keeping a single row per CDR3 protein. Here the V and J calls rest on TCRdb's processing, not on the authors' analysis. Of about 77,000 distinct CDR3 sequences listed, over 6.5% were seen once; the top ten hold 1.7%. As for time point: healthy volunteer bleed at 6 weeks. Whole blood, unfractionated, served as the material for total RNA extraction. Study observations and caveats: TCRs above 1 in 1000 frequency stayed constant with DPC sensitization.

The junction had 8 bases not matched to a gene; V was cut back by 3 bases and J by 7 bases. There are 14 residues in the CDR3. CDR1 is MDHEN, CDR2 SYDVKM, per germline. This receptor was identified in a female donor in good health. Some clones in this sample may be carry-over from other donors' samples. This chain connects TRBV28 to TRBJ1-2; the match to TRBD1 covers 7 bases. Sequencing was done on a sample of whole blood. The CDR3 DNA follows: TGTGCCAGCAGTTTCTCACAGGGGCGCGGTGGCTACACCTTC. Its protein is CASSFSQGRGGYTF.